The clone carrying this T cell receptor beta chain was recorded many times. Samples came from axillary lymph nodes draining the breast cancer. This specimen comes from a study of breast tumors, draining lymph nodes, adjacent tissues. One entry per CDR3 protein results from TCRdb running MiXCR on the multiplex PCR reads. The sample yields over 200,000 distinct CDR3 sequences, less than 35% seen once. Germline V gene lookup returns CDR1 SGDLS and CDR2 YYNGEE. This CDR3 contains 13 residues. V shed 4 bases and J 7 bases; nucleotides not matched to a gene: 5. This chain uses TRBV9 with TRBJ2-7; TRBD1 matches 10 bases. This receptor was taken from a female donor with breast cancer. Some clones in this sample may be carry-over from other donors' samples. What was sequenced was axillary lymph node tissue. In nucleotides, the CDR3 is TGTGCCAGCAGCAAGGGACAGGGGACTGAGCAGTACTTC. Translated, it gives CASSKGQGTEQYF.